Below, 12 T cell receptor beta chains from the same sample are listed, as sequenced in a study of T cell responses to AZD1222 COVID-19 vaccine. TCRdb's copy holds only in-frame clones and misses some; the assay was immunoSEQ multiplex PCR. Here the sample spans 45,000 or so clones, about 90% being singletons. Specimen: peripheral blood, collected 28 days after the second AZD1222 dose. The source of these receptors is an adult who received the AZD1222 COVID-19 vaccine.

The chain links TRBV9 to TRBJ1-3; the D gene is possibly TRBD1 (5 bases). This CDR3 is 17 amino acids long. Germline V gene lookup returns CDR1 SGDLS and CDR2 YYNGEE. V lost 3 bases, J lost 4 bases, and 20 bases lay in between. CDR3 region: CASSATGGKSMGNTIYF. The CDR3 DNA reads TGTGCCAGCAGCGCGACGGGGGGGAAATCAATGGGAAACACCATATATTTT.

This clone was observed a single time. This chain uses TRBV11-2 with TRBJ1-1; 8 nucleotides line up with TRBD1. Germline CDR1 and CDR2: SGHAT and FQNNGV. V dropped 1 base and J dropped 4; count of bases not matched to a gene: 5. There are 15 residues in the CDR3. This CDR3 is CASSLAGGSITEAFF. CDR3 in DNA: TGTGCCAGCAGCTTAGCAGGGGGCAGTATCACTGAAGCTTTCTTT.

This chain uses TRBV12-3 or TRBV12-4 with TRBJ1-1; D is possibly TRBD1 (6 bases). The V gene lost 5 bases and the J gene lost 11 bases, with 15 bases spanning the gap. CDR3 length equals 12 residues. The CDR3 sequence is CASSTRQATAFF. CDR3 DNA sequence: TGTGCCAGCAGTACCCGACAGGCGACGGCTTTCTTT.

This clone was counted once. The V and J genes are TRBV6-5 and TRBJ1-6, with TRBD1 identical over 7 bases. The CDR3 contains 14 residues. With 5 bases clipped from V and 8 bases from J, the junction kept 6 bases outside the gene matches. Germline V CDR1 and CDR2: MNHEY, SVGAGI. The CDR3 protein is CASSRQGEDSPLHF. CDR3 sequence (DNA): TGTGCCAGCAGTCGACAGGGAGAGGATTCACCCCTCCACTTT.

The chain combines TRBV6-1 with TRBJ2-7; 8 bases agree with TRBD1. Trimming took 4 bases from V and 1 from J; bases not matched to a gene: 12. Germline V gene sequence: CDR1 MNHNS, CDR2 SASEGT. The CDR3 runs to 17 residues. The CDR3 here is CASSANRDRFTSYEQYF. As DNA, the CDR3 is TGTGCCAGCAGTGCGAATAGGGACAGGTTCACTTCCTACGAGCAGTACTTC.

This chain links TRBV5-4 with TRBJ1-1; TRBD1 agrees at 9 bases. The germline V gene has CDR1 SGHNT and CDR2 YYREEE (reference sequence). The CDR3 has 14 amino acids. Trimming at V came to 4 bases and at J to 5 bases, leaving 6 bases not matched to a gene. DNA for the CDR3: TGTGCCAGCAGCCGGGGACAGGGAAGAACTGAAGCTTTCTTT. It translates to CASSRGQGRTEAFF. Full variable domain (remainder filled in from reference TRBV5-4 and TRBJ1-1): ETGVTQSPTHLIKTRGQQVTLRCSSQSGHNTVSWYQQALGQGPQFIFQYYREEENGRGNFPPRFSGLQFPNYSSELNVNALELDDSALYLCASSRGQGRTEAFFGQGTRLTVV.

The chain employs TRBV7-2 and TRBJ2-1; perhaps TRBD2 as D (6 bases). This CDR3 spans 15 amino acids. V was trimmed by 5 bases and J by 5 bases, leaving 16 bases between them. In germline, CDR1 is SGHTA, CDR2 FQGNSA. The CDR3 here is CASSPPLGGDNEQFF. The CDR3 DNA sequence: TGTGCCAGCAGCCCCCCCCTCGGAGGGGACAATGAGCAGTTCTTC.

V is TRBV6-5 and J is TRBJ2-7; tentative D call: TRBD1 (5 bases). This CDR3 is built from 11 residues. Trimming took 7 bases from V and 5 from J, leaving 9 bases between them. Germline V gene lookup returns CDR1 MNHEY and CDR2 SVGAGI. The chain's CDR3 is CASIDSNEQYF. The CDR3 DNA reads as TGTGCCAGCATCGACAGCAACGAGCAGTACTTC.

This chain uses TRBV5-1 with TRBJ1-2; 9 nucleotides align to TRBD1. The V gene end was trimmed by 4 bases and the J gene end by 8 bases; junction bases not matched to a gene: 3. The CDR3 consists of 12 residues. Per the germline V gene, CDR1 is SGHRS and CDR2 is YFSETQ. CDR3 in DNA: TGCGCCAGCAGCCAGACAGGGGGAGGCTACACCTTC. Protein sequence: CASSQTGGGYTF.

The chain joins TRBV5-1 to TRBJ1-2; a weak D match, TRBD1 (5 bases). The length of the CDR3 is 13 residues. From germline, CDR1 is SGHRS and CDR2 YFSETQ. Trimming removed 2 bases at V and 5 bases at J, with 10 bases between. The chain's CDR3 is CASSLEGFYGYTF. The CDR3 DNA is TGCGCCAGCAGCTTAGAGGGGTTTTATGGCTACACCTTC.

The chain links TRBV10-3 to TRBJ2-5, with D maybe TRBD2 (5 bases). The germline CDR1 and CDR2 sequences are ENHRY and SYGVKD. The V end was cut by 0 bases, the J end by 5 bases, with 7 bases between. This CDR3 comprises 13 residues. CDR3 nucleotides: TGTGCCATCAGTGAGTCCGGGGTCGAGACCCAGTACTTC. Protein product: CAISESGVETQYF.

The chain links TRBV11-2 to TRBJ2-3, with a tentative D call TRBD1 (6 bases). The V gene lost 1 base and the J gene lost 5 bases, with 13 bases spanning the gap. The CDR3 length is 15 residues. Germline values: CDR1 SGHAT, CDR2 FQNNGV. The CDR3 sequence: CASSLVGAAEDTQYF. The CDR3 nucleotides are TGTGCCAGCAGCTTAGTGGGGGCTGCGGAAGATACGCAGTATTTT.